This is a list of T cell receptor beta chains from one sample in a study of cytomegalovirus exposure and HLA in healthy donors. The protocol was immunoSEQ multiplex PCR, while the TCRdb copy is restricted to in-frame clones and leaves out a portion. This table holds about 60,000 clones, approximately 96% found once. The sequenced sample consisted of PBMCs. All receptors come from a man between 18 and 29 years old in good health and CMV-seronegative. Each CDR3 is given with its conserved first and last residue. A D gene is named only where the DNA matches it firmly. Clone size is not always given. Where it is, it says once, few, many or a class for expanded clones.

V gene	D gene	clone size	J gene	CDR3 protein	CDR3 DNA
TRBV4-1	NA	NA	TRBJ1-1	CASSQGGHLNTEAFF	TGCGCCAGCAGCCAAGGAGGCCATTTGAACACTGAAGCTTTCTTT
TRBV29-1	TRBD1	few	TRBJ2-3	CSVEDRDRDADTQYF	TGCAGCGTTGAAGACCGGGACAGGGATGCAGATACGCAGTATTTT
TRBV6-8	TRBD1	NA	TRBJ2-5	CASSYPMDRAISETQYF	TGTGCCAGCAGTTACCCGATGGACAGGGCTATTTCAGAGACCCAGTACTTC
TRBV20-1	NA	NA	TRBJ2-7	CSASPSYEQYF	TGCAGTGCTAGCCCTTCCTACGAGCAGTACTTC
TRBV5-1	TRBD1	NA	TRBJ1-3	CASSSSDRVTGNTIYF	TGCGCCAGCAGCTCCTCGGACAGGGTCACTGGAAACACCATATATTTT
TRBV18	TRBD1	NA	TRBJ1-1	CASSPTGRTEAFF	TGTGCCAGCTCACCGACAGGGCGGACTGAAGCTTTCTTT
TRBV7-3	NA	NA	TRBJ1-2	CASSLLRGWSLYGYTF	TGTGCCAGCAGCTTACTACGAGGATGGTCTCTCTATGGCTACACCTTC
TRBV30	NA	NA	TRBJ1-1	CAWSVRGRIEAFF	TGTGCCTGGAGTGTCCGGGGGAGAATTGAAGCTTTCTTT
TRBV9	NA	NA	TRBJ2-1	CASSVGGQAGRGNNEQFF	TGTGCCAGCAGCGTAGGGGGCCAAGCTGGTCGGGGGAACAATGAGCAGTTCTTC
TRBV9	NA	once	TRBJ2-2	CASSVDGRLNTGELFF	TGTGCCAGCAGCGTAGACGGTCGACTAAACACCGGGGAGCTGTTTTTT
TRBV19	TRBD1	NA	TRBJ2-2	CASSMTGRAGELFF	TGTGCCAGTAGTATGACAGGGCGGGCCGGGGAGCTGTTTTTT
TRBV27	TRBD1	NA	TRBJ2-7	CASAGQGYEQYF	TGTGCCAGCGCGGGACAGGGCTACGAGCAGTACTTC
TRBV7-2	TRBD1	few	TRBJ2-2	CASSFGTGRAGELFF	TGTGCCAGCAGCTTCGGGACAGGGAGGGCCGGGGAGCTGTTTTTT
TRBV29-1	TRBD2	NA	TRBJ2-3	CSVKMVAGYDTQYF	TGCAGCGTAAAGATGGTAGCGGGATATGATACGCAGTATTTT
TRBV5-5	TRBD1	NA	TRBJ1-2	CASSKGTGVLNYGYTF	TGTGCCAGCAGCAAGGGGACAGGGGTCCTTAACTATGGCTACACCTTC
TRBV5-1	TRBD2	NA	TRBJ2-5	CASSLGLAGGPGETQYF	TGCGCCAGCAGCTTGGGACTAGCGGGAGGGCCGGGTGAGACCCAGTACTTC
TRBV28	TRBD2	NA	TRBJ2-7	CASSFPSSGPTYEQYF	TGTGCCAGCAGTTTCCCCTCTAGCGGGCCAACCTACGAGCAGTACTTC
TRBV9	TRBD2	NA	TRBJ2-5	CASSPLASGSPETQYF	TGTGCCAGCAGTCCCCTGGCTAGCGGGAGTCCGGAGACCCAGTACTTC